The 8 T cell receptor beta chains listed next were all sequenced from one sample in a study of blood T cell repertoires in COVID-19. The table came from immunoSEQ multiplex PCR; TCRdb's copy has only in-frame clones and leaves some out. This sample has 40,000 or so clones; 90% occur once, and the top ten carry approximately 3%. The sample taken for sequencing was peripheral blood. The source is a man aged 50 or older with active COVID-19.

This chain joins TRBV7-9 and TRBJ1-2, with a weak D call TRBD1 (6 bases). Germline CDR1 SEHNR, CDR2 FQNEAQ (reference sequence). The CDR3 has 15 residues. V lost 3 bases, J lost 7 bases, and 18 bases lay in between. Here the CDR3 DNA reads TGTGCCAGCAGCTTTTCGCTAGGGGGAGTGGGTGGCTACACCTTC. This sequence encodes CASSFSLGGVGGYTF.

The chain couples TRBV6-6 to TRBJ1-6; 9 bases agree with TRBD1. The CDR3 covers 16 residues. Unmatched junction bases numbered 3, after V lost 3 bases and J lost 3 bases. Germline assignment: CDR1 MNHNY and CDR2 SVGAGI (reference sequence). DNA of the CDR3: TGTGCCAGCAGTTATGGGGGACAGGGCTATAATTCACCCCTCCACTTT. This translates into CASSYGGQGYNSPLHF.

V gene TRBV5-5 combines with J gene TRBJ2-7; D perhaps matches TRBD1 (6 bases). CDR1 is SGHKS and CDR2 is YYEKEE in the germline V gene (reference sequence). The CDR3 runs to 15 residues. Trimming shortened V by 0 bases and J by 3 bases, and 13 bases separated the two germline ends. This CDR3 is CASSLAQGQVYEQYF. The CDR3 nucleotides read TGTGCCAGCAGCTTGGCCCAGGGACAAGTCTACGAGCAGTACTTC.

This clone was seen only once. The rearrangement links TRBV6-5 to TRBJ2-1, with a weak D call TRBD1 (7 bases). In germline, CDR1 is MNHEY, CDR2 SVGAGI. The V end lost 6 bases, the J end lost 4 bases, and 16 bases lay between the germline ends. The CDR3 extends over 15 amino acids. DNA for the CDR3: TGTGCCAGCAGAGACGGAGGGGGCGGATACAATGAGCAGTTCTTC. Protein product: CASRDGGGGYNEQFF.

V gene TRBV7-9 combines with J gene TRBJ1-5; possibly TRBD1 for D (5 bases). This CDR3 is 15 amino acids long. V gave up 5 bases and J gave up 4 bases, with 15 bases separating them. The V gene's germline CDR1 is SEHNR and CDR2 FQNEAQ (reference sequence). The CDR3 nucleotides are TGTGCCAGCAGCCTAGGGGACTCAGGGAATCAGCCCCAGCATTTT. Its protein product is CASSLGDSGNQPQHF.

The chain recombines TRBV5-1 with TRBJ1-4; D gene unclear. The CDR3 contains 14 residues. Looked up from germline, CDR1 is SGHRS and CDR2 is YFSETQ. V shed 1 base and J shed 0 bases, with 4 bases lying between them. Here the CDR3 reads CASSLSATNEKLFF. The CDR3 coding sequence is TGCGCCAGCAGCTTGTCTGCAACTAATGAAAAACTGTTTTTT.

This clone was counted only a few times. This CDR3 reads CASRKSVGGQGYTEAFF. CDR3 in DNA: TGTGCCAGCCGAAAATCCGTAGGGGGACAGGGGTACACTGAAGCTTTCTTT. The V call is TRBV4-2, the J call TRBJ1-1, with 10 bases aligning to TRBD1. This CDR3 is 17 amino acids long. In germline, CDR1 is LGHNA, CDR2 YNFKEQ. The V segment lost 8 bases and the J segment 3 bases; nucleotides outside the gene matches: 15.

As DNA, the CDR3 is TGTGCCAGCAGTGATGGGGCTGGCTACACTGAAGCTTTCTTT. This translates into CASSDGAGYTEAFF. The J gene is TRBJ1-1, the V gene TRBV6-1; D perhaps matches TRBD1 (5 bases). V lost 3 bases and J 3 bases, leaving 11 bases between the germline ends. Per the germline V gene, CDR1 is MNHNS and CDR2 is SASEGT. The CDR3 is 14 residues long.